These T cell receptor beta chains were read from a single sample in a study of cytomegalovirus exposure and HLA in healthy donors. Repertoires were generated with immunoSEQ multiplex PCR, while TCRdb's copy carries only in-frame clones and drops some. The data hold some 170,000 clones, with roughly 77% observed a single time. The sample taken for sequencing was PBMCs. These TCRs come from a man aged 30 to 45 in good health and CMV-seropositive. Both conserved end residues are part of each CDR3. The D gene is left open where the match is weak. Clone size is stated in some rows and not others, as once, few, many or a class when expanded.

D gene	V gene	clone size	J gene	CDR3 DNA	CDR3 protein
TRBD1	TRBV11-2	-	TRBJ2-7	TGTGCCAGCAGCTTGGGACAGGGTTTCGAGCAGTACTTC	CASSLGQGFEQYF
TRBD2	TRBV6-4	-	TRBJ2-3	TGTGCCAGCAGCCTAGCGGGGGGGCCCGATACGCAGTATTTT	CASSLAGGPDTQYF
-	TRBV9	-	TRBJ1-2	TGTGCCAGCAGCGGAGAACGGGGCTACACCTTC	CASSGERGYTF
-	TRBV30	few	TRBJ1-1	TGTGCCTGGAGTGCTCAGACAGGCAACATGAACACTGAAGCTTTCTTT	CAWSAQTGNMNTEAFF
TRBD1	TRBV7-8	-	TRBJ1-4	TGTGCCAGCAGCCCTAGGGACAGGGAGGAAGAAAAACTGTTTTTT	CASSPRDREEEKLFF
TRBD1	TRBV5-4	-	TRBJ1-2	TGTGCCAGCAGCCGGGACAGCCCAACTGGCTACACCTTC	CASSRDSPTGYTF
TRBD2	TRBV6-1	few	TRBJ2-2	TGTGCCAGCAGTTCGGGACTAGTTTCTGCCGGGGAGCTGTTTTTT	CASSSGLVSAGELFF
TRBD1	TRBV29-1	-	TRBJ2-4	TGCAGCGTTGAAGCGGTCGGGCAGGGGGAAGCCAAAAACATTCAGTACTTC	CSVEAVGQGEAKNIQYF
-	TRBV7-6	-	TRBJ2-1	TGTGCCAGCAGCTTGTGGTCCCGGGGCTCCTACAATGAGCAGTTCTTC	CASSLWSRGSYNEQFF
TRBD2	TRBV2	-	TRBJ2-2	TGTGCCAGCCAGCAAGTCGGGGGGACGAACACCGGGGAGCTGTTTTTT	CASQQVGGTNTGELFF
-	TRBV6-4	-	TRBJ1-6	TGTGCCAGCAGTGATACCAGGCTTCCGTCTGCGCCCCTCCACTTT	CASSDTRLPSAPLHF
TRBD2	TRBV5-1	once	TRBJ2-3	TGCGCCAGCAGCTTGGCTAGCGGGGGGGCCATAGATACGCAGTATTTT	CASSLASGGAIDTQYF
-	TRBV7-9	-	TRBJ2-5	TGTGCCAGCAGCTTATCAGGGGAAGAGACCCAGTACTTC	CASSLSGEETQYF
-	TRBV19	-	TRBJ2-5	TGTGCCAGTAGTATGATGGAGGGAGAGACCCAGTACTTC	CASSMMEGETQYF
-	TRBV5-6	few	TRBJ2-3	TGTGCCAGCAGCCTGAGGGGGGGGGAGGGCACAGATACGCAGTATTTT	CASSLRGGEGTDTQYF
-	TRBV5-1	-	TRBJ2-7	TGCGCCAGCGCCATGTGGCGGGGGCAGGACGAGCAGTACTTC	CASAMWRGQDEQYF
-	TRBV28	-	TRBJ1-2	TGTGCCAGCAGTTTATCGGCAGGGTCGAACTATGGCTACACCTTC	CASSLSAGSNYGYTF
-	TRBV5-1	-	TRBJ2-3	TGCGCCAGCAGCTTAGGACAGAGCACAGATACGCAGTATTTT	CASSLGQSTDTQYF
TRBD1	TRBV2	-	TRBJ2-7	TGTGCCAGCAGCGGCAGGGGGCTGTCTCCCTACGAGCAGTACTTC	CASSGRGLSPYEQYF
TRBD1	TRBV7-9	-	TRBJ2-1	TGTGCCAGCAGCTGGACCGGGACAGGGGGCGTTGAGCAGTTCTTC	CASSWTGTGGVEQFF
-	TRBV19	-	TRBJ2-2	TGTGCCAGTAGTATTCGCTGGTCAGACACCGGGGAGCTGTTTTTT	CASSIRWSDTGELFF
TRBD2	TRBV9	-	TRBJ2-7	TGTGCCAGCAGCGCCGGGGGGGGGTTCTACGAGCAGTACTTC	CASSAGGGFYEQYF
-	TRBV7-9	-	TRBJ1-4	TGTGCCAGCAGCTTAGGGCAGGGAGGTGAAAAACTGTTTTTT	CASSLGQGGEKLFF
TRBD1	TRBV5-6	-	TRBJ1-5	TGTGCCAGCAGCTTACAGGGGTACGTAAATCAGCCCCAGCATTTT	CASSLQGYVNQPQHF
TRBD1	TRBV2	-	TRBJ1-6	TGTGCCAGCAGGGGACAGGGGACCTATAATTCACCCCTCCACTTT	CASRGQGTYNSPLHF
-	TRBV5-1	-	TRBJ1-1	TGCGCCAGCAGCTTGGTTGGGGGCGGGAACACTGAAGCTTTCTTT	CASSLVGGGNTEAFF
TRBD1	TRBV10-3	once	TRBJ1-4	TGTGCCATCAGCCCCGGGACAGGTGGCGAAAAACTGTTTTTT	CAISPGTGGEKLFF
TRBD1	TRBV25-1	-	TRBJ1-3	TGTGCCAGCAGTGCCGGACAGGGGGATGTTAGGGGAAACACCATATATTTT	CASSAGQGDVRGNTIYF
-	TRBV6-1	-	TRBJ1-1	TGTGCCAGCAGTGTCCCCACTCTAAACACTGAAGCTTTCTTT	CASSVPTLNTEAFF
TRBD1	TRBV11-3	-	TRBJ1-5	TGTGCCAGCGCTATGGGACGGGACAGGGGTCCCAATCAGCCCCAGCATTTT	CASAMGRDRGPNQPQHF
TRBD1	TRBV30	-	TRBJ2-5	TGTGCCTGGAGTAGGGGGCCAGAGACCCAGTACTTC	CAWSRGPETQYF
-	TRBV6-5	-	TRBJ1-1	TGTGCCAGCAGTTACAGGCGGGCCACTGAAGCTTTCTTT	CASSYRRATEAFF
TRBD1	TRBV4-3	-	TRBJ2-2	TGCGCCAGCAGTATTATAGGGACAGGCACCGGGGAGCTGTTTTTT	CASSIIGTGTGELFF
TRBD1	TRBV27	-	TRBJ2-7	TGTGCCAGCAGTTCCGGGACAGGGCTCTACGAGCAGTACTTC	CASSSGTGLYEQYF
-	TRBV11-2	-	TRBJ2-1	TGTGCCAGCAGCCACGTCGGGGATGCGTTCTTC	CASSHVGDAFF
-	TRBV12-2	-	TRBJ2-6	TGTGCAAGTCGCTTACTAATCCGGCAGGGGTTAGACTCTGGGGCCAACGTCCTGACTTTC	CASRLLIRQGLDSGANVLTF
TRBD1	TRBV6-6	-	TRBJ2-7	TGTGCCAGCAGTCCCGACAGGGGGCACAGCCGGAGGCAGTACTTC	CASSPDRGHSRRQYF
-	TRBV6-1	once	TRBJ2-1	TGTGCCAGCAGGTTGAACCAGGTTAATGAGCAGTTCTTC	CASRLNQVNEQFF
-	TRBV30	-	TRBJ1-5	TGTGCCTGGAGTGGGATGACGGGGAACCTGGGCAATCAGCCCCAGCATTTT	CAWSGMTGNLGNQPQHF
-	TRBV30	-	TRBJ1-2	TGTGCCTGGAGGCCCGGGGGGTCTCATGGCTACACCTTC	CAWRPGGSHGYTF
TRBD2	TRBV4-2	-	TRBJ2-5	TGTGCCAGCAGCCCGGGGACTAGCGGGGTCTTAGAGACCCAGTACTTC	CASSPGTSGVLETQYF